The clone carrying this T cell receptor (beta chain) has a count of ten or more. The target antigen is unknown. These data come from a study of T cell repertoires in cytomegalovirus infection. Study context: Use of recently identified HLA-C-restricted and well-studied HLA-B-restricted CMV epitopes was part of the study. An indication of both CMV infection and matching HLA type came from public TCR beta signatures.

Germline values: CDR1 MNHEY, CDR2 SMNVEV (reference sequence). The CDR3 has 14 amino acids. The germline V and J ends were trimmed by 4 bases and 0 bases, with 9 bases remaining between them. Study outcomes and limitations: In two of eight donors, the top clonotype was HLA-C-restricted CMV-specific. Public TCR beta family frequency separated CMV-and-HLA carriers, including in an independent cohort.

TCRdb reprocessed the reads via MiXCR and lists one record per CDR3 protein. The sample has 250,000 to 400,000 distinct CDR3 sequences; roughly 25% are singletons. The J gene is TRBJ1-1, the V gene TRBV27; D call uncertain. The sequences come from cultured PBMCs, collected from culture after CMV antigen stimulation. The receptor comes from a human donor in good health (CMV status not recorded). Some clones in this sample may be carry-over from other donors' samples. This chain's CDR3 is CASSSHALNTEAFF. The CDR3 region has the DNA TGTGCCAGCAGTTCCCATGCTTTGAACACTGAAGCTTTCTTT.